This paragraph covers one T cell receptor (beta chain) sequence. Its antigen remains unidentified. The sample comes from a study of naive and memory T cell subsets. The study's findings and limits: A few larger clonotypes appeared in naive repertoires, especially CD8, possibly memory cells re-expressing CD45RA.

The CDR3 extends over 14 amino acids. CDR1 and CDR2 from the germline V gene are SGHRS and YFSETQ. Trimming pared 5 bases from V and 0 bases from J, leaving 12 bases between. The beta constant-region primer was an equimolar mix of two oligonucleotides covering TRBC1 and TRBC2. Nested alpha and beta constant-region primers with the SP2 primer drove four PCR rounds on ligated cDNA. TCRdb reanalysed the UMI-ligation and nested PCR reads using MiXCR and keeps one entry per CDR3 protein. The sample lists about 160,000 distinct CDR3 sequences, roughly 22% occurring once. V is TRBV5-1 and J is TRBJ2-7; perhaps TRBD2 as D (6 bases). The TCR originated in a human donor in good health. The sequencing sample was made of naive CD4+ T cells from blood. This CDR3 is CASRAGTVSYEQYF. Here the CDR3 DNA reads TGCGCCAGCAGGGCCGGGACTGTCTCCTACGAGCAGTACTTC.